Each of the 26 T cell receptor beta chains below was sequenced from the same sample in a study of blood T cells in healthy people across ages. Primers used in a second PCR of about 6 to 11 cycles were a sample-barcoded 5' primer and a J-beta primer mix. TCRdb re-called the 5' RACE reads with MiXCR, one entry per CDR3 protein. The repertoire consists of about 810,000 distinct CDR3 sequences, with 35% to 40% occurring once and the leading ten covering 10% to 15%. Sequencing was done on a sample of blood. The origin of the receptors is a man younger than 30 in good health.

This clonotype was detected only a few times. The V gene is TRBV20-1, the J gene TRBJ1-5; 7 bases map to TRBD1. The germline V gene encodes CDR1 DFQATT and CDR2 SNEGSKA (reference sequence). This CDR3 has 16 amino acids. The V and J ends lost 4 bases and 0 bases, in that order; junction bases with no gene match: 9. The DNA for the CDR3 is TGCAGTGCTATAGGACAGGCCCATTATAGCAATCAGCCCCAGCATTTT. Translated, it gives CSAIGQAHYSNQPQHF.

The V call is TRBV5-1, the J call TRBJ2-7; perhaps TRBD2 as D (6 bases). The end of the DNA fits TRBJ2-5 better, so the J call may be wrong. This CDR3 region has 14 residues. Per the germline V gene, CDR1 is SGHRS and CDR2 is YFSETQ. As DNA, the CDR3 is TGCGCCAGCAGCGTGGAGGGGTTTTCGGAGACCCAGTACTTC. It encodes CASSVEGFSETQYF.

The chain recombines TRBV14 with TRBJ2-3, with D unresolved. V was shortened by 0 bases and J by 0 bases, with 22 bases between the two germline ends. Germline-derived CDR1 and CDR2 are SGHDN and FVKESK. This CDR3 region has 20 residues. DNA of the CDR3: TGTGCCAGCAGCCAAGATCTTGAAACACGGAAACTTATTAGCACAGATACGCAGTATTTT. Protein product: CASSQDLETRKLISTDTQYF.

The V gene is TRBV7-2, the J gene TRBJ1-1; 9 positions match TRBD1. The V segment lost 4 bases and the J segment 6 bases; nucleotides outside the gene matches: 12. Germline values: CDR1 SGHTA, CDR2 FQGNSA. CDR3 size: 16 residues. CDR3 region: CASSSRGDRGKAEAFF. Here the CDR3 DNA reads TGTGCCAGCAGCTCAAGAGGTGACAGGGGGAAGGCTGAAGCTTTCTTT.

J is TRBJ2-5 and V is TRBV5-1, with TRBD2 matching 13 bases. Per the germline V gene, CDR1 is SGHRS and CDR2 is YFSETQ. V trimming: 3 bases; J trimming: 3 bases; junction bases outside the gene matches: 8. CDR3 length equals 17 residues. CDR3: CASSSGLAGSTEETQYF. As DNA, the CDR3 is TGCGCCAGCAGCTCGGGACTAGCGGGGTCTACCGAAGAGACCCAGTACTTC.

At least ten counts were recorded for this clonotype. At one boundary the junction diverges from the germline segment, which might be a read error. This chain uses TRBV5-1 with TRBJ1-4; possibly TRBD1 for D (6 bases). Per germline, CDR1 SGHRS and CDR2 YFSETQ. The CDR3 consists of 15 residues. The CDR3 loop reads CASSLAGTKGEKLFF. The CDR3 coding sequence is TGCGCCAGCAGTTTGGCCGGGACAAAGGGCGAAAAACTGTTTTTT.

A few counts support this clonotype. V is TRBV6-5 and J is TRBJ1-6; D unclear. CDR3 length: 18 residues. Germline-derived CDR1 and CDR2 are MNHEY and SVGAGI. The ends were cut back, 0 bases at V and 0 bases at J, with 12 bases in the middle. CDR3 protein: CASSYSTAYSSYNSPLHF. The CDR3 coding sequence is TGTGCCAGCAGTTACTCGACGGCGTATAGCTCCTATAATTCACCCCTCCACTTT.

The CDR3 loop reads CASSVEAGESGYTF. CDR3 nucleotides: TGTGCCAGCAGCGTAGAAGCCGGTGAGAGTGGCTACACCTTC. The chain is built from TRBV9 and TRBJ1-2; D is undetermined. CDR1 and CDR2 from the germline V gene are SGDLS and YYNGEE. This CDR3 contains 14 residues. Trimming took off 0 bases at V and 7 bases at J, with 13 bases between the two ends.

V is TRBV12-3 or TRBV12-4 and J is TRBJ1-4; no firm D call. The CDR3 covers 13 residues. V shed 6 bases and J shed 8 bases, with 13 bases lying between them. In DNA, the CDR3 is TGTGCCAGCAGCCCCCGGGAAAAGGAAAAACTGTTTTTT. It specifies CASSPREKEKLFF.

The gene calls are TRBV2 and TRBJ2-2; D might be TRBD1 (6 bases). Germline loops: CDR1 SNHLY, CDR2 FYNNEI. This CDR3 has 13 amino acids. The ends were cut back, 4 bases at V and 4 bases at J, with 7 bases in the middle. The DNA of the CDR3 is TGTGCCAGCAGTGGCAGGGGCACCGGGGAGCTGTTTTTT. Translation: CASSGRGTGELFF. Combining the CDR3 with reference TRBV2 and TRBJ2-2 gives the whole variable domain EPEVTQTPSHQVTQMGQEVILRCVPISNHLYFYWYRQILGQKVEFLVSFYNNEISEKSEIFDDQFSVERPDGSNFTLKIRSTKLEDSAMYFCASSGRGTGELFFGEGSRLTVL.

This clonotype showed up just a few times. This sequence joins TRBV20-1 and TRBJ1-5, with unresolved D. Trimming removed 1 base from V and 4 bases from J, with 11 bases in between. The germline V gene has CDR1 DFQATT and CDR2 SNEGSKA (reference sequence). There are 14 residues in the CDR3. Here the CDR3 DNA reads TGCAGTGCTAGAGTGGGGTCGGCGAATCAGCCCCAGCATTTT. This translates into CSARVGSANQPQHF.

The chain has TRBV29-1 and TRBJ2-4, with a weak D call TRBD2 (6 bases). The CDR3 sequence is 14 residues long. Germline CDR1 and CDR2: SQVTM and ANQGSEA. V lost 4 bases and J lost 13, with 23 bases in between. CDR3 amino acids: CSVAGSGAMREQYF. The CDR3 region has the DNA TGCAGCGTTGCAGGGTCGGGAGCCATGAGGGAGCAGTACTTC.

V gene TRBV20-1 combines with J gene TRBJ2-1; D might be TRBD2 (5 bases). V was clipped by 3 bases and J by 2 bases, with 17 bases between them. Germline V gene lookup returns CDR1 DFQATT and CDR2 SNEGSKA (reference sequence). The CDR3 loop spans 16 amino acids. CDR3 nucleotides: TGCAGTGCTAGTAAACCGACTTTTAGCGCCTACAATGAGCAGTTCTTC. This translates into CSASKPTFSAYNEQFF.

This clonotype was counted between two and nine times. This sequence joins TRBV12-3 or TRBV12-4 and TRBJ2-1, with D tentatively TRBD1 or TRBD2 (5 bases each). TRBJ2-7 matches the DNA end more closely, so the J call is doubtful. The CDR3 is 16 residues long. CDR3 sequence (DNA): TGTGCCAGCAGCTTATCCTGGGATGGGACCTACAATGAGCAGTACTTC. Translated: CASSLSWDGTYNEQYF.

The gene calls are TRBV5-4 and TRBJ2-1; D is possibly TRBD2 (6 bases). This CDR3 has 17 amino acids. Germline CDR1 and CDR2: SGHNT and YYREEE (reference sequence). V was trimmed by 1 base and J by 0 bases, leaving 14 bases between them. The CDR3 here is CASSLYGTRNSYNEQFF. The DNA for the CDR3 is TGTGCCAGCAGCTTGTACGGGACTCGGAACTCCTACAATGAGCAGTTCTTC.

This clonotype occurred a few times. CDR3 bases: TGTGCCAGCAGCCCCACCGGAGTCTACGAGCAGTACTTC. This encodes CASSPTGVYEQYF. The genes are TRBV7-9 and TRBJ2-7; D ambiguous. Germline V gene sequence: CDR1 SEHNR, CDR2 FQNEAQ (reference sequence). V was clipped by 5 bases and J by 3 bases, with 11 bases between them. CDR3 length: 13 residues.

This clonotype was detected once. The chain employs TRBV25-1 and TRBJ2-4, with TRBD1 matching 8 bases. The better agreement between TRBJ2-5 and the DNA end casts doubt on the J call. CDR3 size: 14 residues. Germline V lookup: CDR1 MGHDK, CDR2 SYGVNS. The DNA of the CDR3 is TGTGCCAGCAGTATCGCAGGGGGCGCAGAGACCCAGTACTTC. It yields the protein CASSIAGGAETQYF.

The chain has TRBV7-9 and TRBJ1-1; D is undetermined. The germline gives CDR1 SEHNR, CDR2 FQNEAQ (reference sequence). This CDR3 is 14 amino acids long. Trimming shortened V by 2 bases and J by 3 bases, and 10 bases separated the two germline ends. CDR3 nucleotides: TGTGCCAGCAGCTTACTCCGGTCAGACACTGAAGCTTTCTTT. Amino acid sequence: CASSLLRSDTEAFF.

This chain joins TRBV4-3 and TRBJ2-5; weak D call: TRBD2 (6 bases). The CDR3 contains 17 residues. V lost 4 bases and J 11 bases, leaving 29 bases between the germline ends. The germline V gene encodes CDR1 LGHNA and CDR2 YSLEER. Written as DNA, the CDR3 is TGCGCCAGCAGCCCCAAGATCTTGGGGGAGGACTACAATGAGCAGTACTTC. This translates into CASSPKILGEDYNEQYF.

DNA of the CDR3: TGTGCCAGCAGGAAAGAGTTGGGTACGAACACCGGGGAGCTGTTTTTT. Protein product: CASRKELGTNTGELFF. The gene calls are TRBV5-5 and TRBJ2-2; D is undetermined. V was trimmed by 5 bases and J by 0 bases, leaving 14 bases between them. Germline lookup yields CDR1 SGHKS and CDR2 YYEKEE (reference sequence). CDR3 length equals 16 residues.

This clonotype was seen many times. The gene calls are TRBV7-8 and TRBJ1-6, with TRBD1 matching 7 bases. The germline V gene encodes CDR1 SGHVS and CDR2 FQNEAQ. V shed 5 bases and J 2 bases; nucleotides not matched to a gene: 3. The CDR3 contains 15 residues. CDR3 bases: TGTGCCAGCAGCCCGGGACAGACCTATAATTCACCCCTCCACTTT. This gives the protein CASSPGQTYNSPLHF.

The table lists this clonotype with a few counts. The chain combines TRBV7-9 with TRBJ1-2, with D hard to call. Trimming pared 1 base from V and 7 bases from J, leaving 10 bases between. The length of the CDR3 is 13 residues. The germline CDR1 and CDR2 sequences are SEHNR and FQNEAQ (reference sequence). The CDR3 loop reads CASSLEPQVGYTF. The CDR3 DNA sequence: TGTGCCAGCAGCTTAGAACCCCAGGTTGGCTACACCTTC.

This chain joins TRBV12-3 or TRBV12-4 and TRBJ2-5; TRBD1 is a possible D gene (7 bases). The CDR3 is made up of 15 amino acids. Trimming removed 7 bases at V and 6 bases at J, with 21 bases between. Here the CDR3 DNA reads TGTGCCAGCACCCTCGACGAGTCAGGGGGGAAGACCCAGTACTTC. This translates into CASTLDESGGKTQYF.

The chain recombines TRBV9 with TRBJ2-1, with 8 positions matching TRBD1. Per germline, CDR1 SGDLS and CDR2 YYNGEE. Trimming took 7 bases from V and 7 from J; bases not matched to a gene: 13. The CDR3 has 15 residues. The CDR3 is CASGPWTGIKNEQFF. The CDR3, as DNA: TGTGCCAGCGGACCCTGGACAGGGATTAAGAATGAGCAGTTCTTC.

The V call is TRBV29-1, the J call TRBJ2-5, with TRBD1 matching 8 bases. This CDR3 has 13 amino acids. Germline CDR1 is SQVTM and CDR2 is ANQGSEA. V was clipped by 5 bases and J by 5 bases; unmatched bases: 7. CDR3: CSVTPGGEETQYF. In DNA, the CDR3 is TGCAGCGTTACGCCAGGGGGCGAGGAGACCCAGTACTTC.

V gene TRBV29-1 combines with J gene TRBJ2-1; D call uncertain. Germline CDR1 and CDR2: SQVTM and ANQGSEA. CDR3 length: 13 amino acids. V was trimmed by 1 base and J by 9 bases, leaving 13 bases between them. DNA for the CDR3: TGCAGCGTTGAAGGCCACGCCGGACGTGAGCAGTTCTTC. It encodes CSVEGHAGREQFF.